These T cell receptor beta chains were read from a single sample in a study of OX40 agonist ivuxolimab in advanced cancers. Produced via immunoSEQ multiplex PCR; TCRdb's table is partial and in-frame only. Counted here are about 50,000 clones, 85% to 95% occurring once; the ten biggest clones make up 15% to 20%. Source: CD4+ or CD8+ T cells sorted from blood, taken in a trial of the OX40 agonist ivuxolimab. These receptors originate from an adult with an advanced solid tumor such as melanoma, head and neck, liver or kidney cancer. Each CDR3 is given with its conserved first and last residue. The order of the fields is clone size, V gene, J gene, D gene, CDR3 DNA, CDR3 protein. A D gene is named only where the DNA matches it firmly. Size tells how often a clone was seen (once, few, many) or the class of an expanded clone, and some rows leave it out.

.,TRBV5-1,TRBJ2-7,.,TGCGCCAGCAGCTTGGAGCCTCAGGGGAGCTCCTACGAGCAGTACTTC,CASSLEPQGSSYEQYF
.,TRBV30,TRBJ2-1,.,TGTGCCTGGAACGTGGCCGGCGATGAGCAGTTCTTC,CAWNVAGDEQFF
.,TRBV7-8,TRBJ2-7,TRBD1,TGTGCCAGCAGCTTAGTATCAGGGGGATCCTACGAGCAGTACTTC,CASSLVSGGSYEQYF
.,TRBV15,TRBJ2-1,.,TGTGCCACCAGCAGAGTGGTAGCAGCTTACAATGAGCAGTTCTTC,CATSRVVAAYNEQFF
.,TRBV9,TRBJ2-7,TRBD2,TGTGCCAGCAGCCTGGCCAGCGGGGGTGTCGACGAGCAGTACTTC,CASSLASGGVDEQYF
.,TRBV18,TRBJ1-1,TRBD1,TGTGCCAGCTCACCACCGTGGGGACAGGCCGCGAACACTGAAGCTTTCTTT,CASSPPWGQAANTEAFF
.,TRBV9,TRBJ2-2,TRBD2,TGTGCCAGCAGCGAGGGACTAGCGGGATACACCGGGGAGCTGTTTTTT,CASSEGLAGYTGELFF
.,TRBV9,TRBJ2-7,.,TGTGCCAGCAGCGGACCTGTGGGACAGGGGGGACTAGCGGGCCACGAGCAGTACTTC,CASSGPVGQGGLAGHEQYF
.,TRBV9,TRBJ2-2,.,TGTGCCAGCAGTCCTACATGGGGCAACGGGGAGCTGTTTTTT,CASSPTWGNGELFF
.,TRBV27,TRBJ2-1,TRBD2,TGTGCCAGCAGTTTAGGGACTAGCGGGAGCAATGAGCAGTTCTTC,CASSLGTSGSNEQFF
.,TRBV6-5,TRBJ1-4,.,TGTGCCAGCAGTGTCGTGGGTGCAACTAATGAAAAACTGTTTTTT,CASSVVGATNEKLFF
.,TRBV6-6,TRBJ1-2,.,TGTGCCAGCAGCCTCCCCGCTAACTATGGCTACACCTTC,CASSLPANYGYTF
.,TRBV15,TRBJ2-1,TRBD2,TGTGCCACCAGCAGGACTAGCGGGAGGGGAAATGAGCAGTTCTTC,CATSRTSGRGNEQFF
once,TRBV9,TRBJ2-5,.,TGTGCCAGCAGCGTATTCGGCGGGGAGTTACAAGAGACCCAGTACTTC,CASSVFGGELQETQYF
once,TRBV7-8,TRBJ1-5,.,TGTGCCAGCAGCTTGGACGGGATTGGTCAGCCCCAGCATTTT,CASSLDGIGQPQHF
.,TRBV5-6,TRBJ2-2,.,TGTGCCAGCAGTTCGGGGGGGACAGTAGTCGGGAAGGAGCTGTTTTTT,CASSSGGTVVGKELFF
.,TRBV15,TRBJ1-5,.,TGTGCCACCAGCAGAAGCAGACAGAACGATCAGCCCCAGCATTTT,CATSRSRQNDQPQHF
.,TRBV13,TRBJ1-1,.,TGTGCCAGCAGCCTTAGGGACACAGGATTGATGAACACTGAAGCTTTCTTT,CASSLRDTGLMNTEAFF
.,TRBV7-9,TRBJ2-7,TRBD1,TGTGCCAGCAGCCCCCGGGACAGCTCCTACGAGCAGTACTTC,CASSPRDSSYEQYF
.,TRBV7-6,TRBJ2-5,.,TGTGCCAGCAGCTCCCGTCGCCAAGAGACCCAGTACTTC,CASSSRRQETQYF
.,TRBV27,TRBJ2-1,TRBD1,TGTGCCAGCAGTTTCGTACAGGGGGCCCATGAGCAGTTCTTC,CASSFVQGAHEQFF
.,TRBV19,TRBJ1-2,.,TGTGCCACCCCGGGGAGTCGATTCGACTATGGCTACACCTTC,CATPGSRFDYGYTF
.,TRBV29-1,TRBJ2-7,.,TGCAGCGCTGAGTCTACGGCCTACGAGCAGTACTTC,CSAESTAYEQYF
.,TRBV9,TRBJ2-1,.,TGTGCCAGCAGTACCGGATACAATGAGCAGTTCTTC,CASSTGYNEQFF
.,TRBV7-8,TRBJ2-7,.,TGTGCCAGCAGCCTTTTCCCTGGGGGCCACGAGCAGTACTTC,CASSLFPGGHEQYF